This TCR beta chain was documented in a study of OX40 agonist ivuxolimab in advanced cancers. The repertoire was sequenced with immunoSEQ multiplex PCR; TCRdb's copy has only in-frame clones and lacks some. Altogether approximately 100,000 clones are present, approximately 90% being singletons, with the ten largest covering about 0.5%. The CDR3 consists of 14 residues. Germline V lookup: CDR1 SGHTA, CDR2 FQGNSA. V lost 3 bases to trimming and J lost 7 bases, with 16 bases between them. The material sequenced was CD4+ or CD8+ T cells sorted from blood, taken in a trial of the OX40 agonist ivuxolimab. This TCR was sampled from an adult with an advanced solid tumor such as melanoma, head and neck, liver or kidney cancer. The chain recombines TRBV7-2 with TRBJ2-7, with D perhaps given as TRBD1 or TRBD2 (5 bases each). CDR3 sequence: CASSFGGSLGEQYF. The CDR3 DNA reads TGTGCCAGCAGCTTTGGGGGTAGCTTGGGGGAGCAGTACTTC. The full variable domain, in which reference TRBV7-2 and TRBJ2-7 provide the parts outside the CDR3, is GAGVSQSPSNKVTEKGKDVELRCDPISGHTALYWYRQSLGQGLEFLIYFQGNSAPDKSGLPSDRFSAERTGGSVSTLTIQRTQQEDSAVYLCASSFGGSLGEQYFGPGTRLTVT.